Detailed here is one TCR beta chain. Its antigen remains unknown. The CDR3 totals 12 residues. V gave up 5 bases and J gave up 7 bases, with 12 bases separating them. TCRdb reprocessed the RT-PCR reads via MiXCR and lists one record per CDR3 protein. The table records 300,000 to 350,000 distinct CDR3 sequences, 21% of them present only once. The sample belongs to a study of response to subunit inactivated influenza vaccine. Overall study results and limits: Each seasonal influenza vaccination recruits few new T cells, the authors suggested.

The chain links TRBV12-3 or TRBV12-4 to TRBJ2-7; D call uncertain. The sample was PBMCs from blood, taken roughly 20 months after vaccination. This receptor was obtained from a man between 45 and 75 years old who received an inactivated influenza vaccine. The CDR3 here is CASSRRPQEQYF. As DNA, the CDR3 is TGTGCCAGCAGTCGACGACCGCAGGAGCAGTACTTC.